This T cell receptor beta chain came from a study of identical twins (dated by TCRdb to the mid-2010s). Broadly, across the study: The study deep-sequenced TCR alpha and beta repertoires from monozygotic twins, unrelated adults of various ages and cord blood to test whether fetal clonotypes persist. To rule out contamination, replicate twin experiments were performed at different times with different library preparation protocols. Study-level results and caveats: Zero-insertion analyses could be partly confounded by invariant T cells such as MAIT and iNKT, though diverse VJ usage argued against such confounding for most clonotypes. Out-of-frame TCR alpha sequences shared between twins showed an excess of low generation-probability sequences compared with coincidental sharing between unrelated individuals. In beta out-of-frame sequences, excess twin sharing was weaker, because having fewer shared sequences lowered the signal-to-noise ratio. Fewer insertions were carried by abundant cord blood beta clonotypes; a weaker similar trend was observed in young adult naive repertoires, while no such trend was observed in memory repertoires. Because the same donors could not be followed over many years, the conclusions depended on cross-sectional statistical analysis. Out-of-frame TCR alpha sharing in monozygotic twins was systematically underestimated by recombination models, whereas sharing between unrelated individuals was in agreement with the recombination models.

This clonotype has a single count. Its antigen is unknown. Nothing much larger sits one base from this clone, and base qualities are not available. The library was built by means of 5' RACE. Sequencer: Illumina HiSeq 2000. Template switching introduced a universal primer binding site; the final cDNA contained a unique molecular identifier, enabling accurate counting of TCR cDNA molecules. Specific primers in the conserved constant-segment region were used to synthesize first-strand cDNA for the TCR alpha and beta chains. To control for contamination, every cDNA library was double barcoded, receiving both a SMART-Mk sample barcode and Illumina barcodes. TruSeq adapter sequences, together with Illumina sample barcodes, were added in two successive PCR steps. The Illumina HiSeq platform was used with custom primers to sequence TCR alpha and beta cDNA libraries. The authors' analysis ran thus. Raw reads were processed with MiGEC to extract unique molecular identifiers, and MiXCR was used to determine CDR3 positions. For each individual, recombination models were inferred using an EM algorithm with the repgenHMM and IGoR tools. Shared clonotype analysis was performed with the tcR package in R, normalizing sharing by the product of cloneset sizes. To study raw recombination without the effects of thymic and clonal selection, out-of-frame nonproductive sequences were analyzed. In TCRdb, the public reads were trimmed at Q25 with fastp and aligned with MiXCR, with productive beta chains retained. CDR3 protein duplicates are merged, each entry listing the most common genes and DNA. The V and J calls were determined by TCRdb, not by the authors. The table for this sample lists some 440,000 distinct CDR3 sequences; 20% to 25% of them were counted only once. Of the sample, about 2.7% falls within the top ten clones.

As encoded in the germline V gene, CDR1 is SGHAT while CDR2 is FQNNGV. V trim: 0 bases; J trim: 1 base; unmatched bases: 1. The CDR3 covers 17 residues, taking in both the cysteine and the phenylalanine. This entry keeps only the CDR3 DNA: 51 bases, framed from base 1. Every donor was a healthy Caucasian. The twin cohort consisted of three pairs of female monozygotic twins, all aged roughly 18 to 29 years. Positive isolation kits from Invitrogen were used to isolate CD4+ and CD8+ T cell populations. The same data also went into a second study, on T cells expressing NK-cell markers. As that second study puts it: Three sorted T-cell subsets (CD3+CD56+NKG2C+, CD3+CD56+NKG2C- and CD3+CD56-NKG2C+) from under ten donors had their TCR beta-chain repertoires profiled. Of the eight sequenced donors, seven were found to be HCMV-seropositive and one was found to be HCMV-seronegative. To restrict sorting to alphabetaTCR-expressing T cells, an anti-gammadeltaTCR antibody was added in several experiments. In roughly 6 donors, the dominant CD3+CD56+NKG2C+ clonotypes ranked among the top 10 CD8+ clonotypes, making up 1.0-7.0% of CD8+ T cells. Those dominant clonotypes were again the most abundant among CD3+CD56-NKG2C+ cells in a few donors, at roughly 25-65%. Whether the expanded NKG2C-expressing T cell clones were specific for HCMV antigens was left unclear. The eight sequenced donors were randomly selected healthy volunteers, three men and five women. HCMV serostatus was determined by detecting HCMV-specific IgG in serum with a commercial ELISA kit. MIGEC was used to demultiplex reads and group the reads by UMI, and MiTCR was used to assemble and quantify clonotypes. To exclude erroneous sequences, any TCR cDNA sequence not supported by at least two reads was discarded. The tcR package was used for downstream repertoire analysis, and clonotypes were matched between fractions using CDR3 nucleotide sequence together with V segment. VDJmatch was used to annotate antigen specificity against VDJdb, with one amino acid substitution allowed in CDR3.

The chain is encoded by TRBV11-2 joined to TRBJ2-2, and 11 bases in between align with TRBD2. The sequence came from a woman in her late teens or twenties in good health. The sequenced sample consisted of CD4+ T cells sorted from blood. This receptor has the CDR3 CASSLDLAGGNTGELFF. The nucleotide sequence is TGTGCCAGCAGCTTAGATCTAGCGGGGGGGAACACCGGGGAGCTGTTTTTT.